This T cell receptor beta chain was sequenced for a study of blood T cell repertoires in COVID-19. Looking at the study overall: Material from acute and convalescent COVID-19 was sourced from the United States, Italy and Spain.

The length of the CDR3 is 15 residues. V lost 5 bases and J lost 6, with 16 bases in between. CDR1 MGHRA and CDR2 YSYEKL come from the germline V gene. Per the original data handling: Cell counts per sample came from amplifying reference gene primers. Clones were sequenced by immunoSEQ multiplex PCR, and TCRdb holds only the in-frame ones, with some missing. That table gives V, J and clone size, and the DNA gave D and trimming. The sample holds 180,000 or so clones, more than 80% seen once. A Seattle source enrolled patients during active infection and followed them longitudinally. The chain carries TRBV4-1 and TRBJ2-2, with a possible D match to TRBD2 (6 bases). The sequencing input was peripheral blood. The clonotype originates from a woman in her thirties or forties with COVID-19, enrolled during active disease. The DNA of the CDR3 is TGCGCCAGCAGCATAAGCAACTGGGGGGCCGGGGAGCTGTTTTTT. It translates to CASSISNWGAGELFF.